The 16 T cell receptor beta chains reported below all come from one sample, sequenced in a study of human T cells and chemical hapten exposure. Time point: patch test 2, 6 weeks after DPC sensitization. Regarding treatment: therapeutic diphenylcyclopropenone sensitization with weekly scalp DPC. TCRdb reprocessed the RACE reads with MiXCR, giving one entry per CDR3 protein. Found here are approximately 89,000 distinct CDR3 sequences, 9.5% to 13% of them singletons; the top ten hold roughly 2.5%. This material consisted of whole blood, taken in connection with sensitization to the hapten diphenylcyclopropenone (DPC). The source is a woman younger than 45 with alopecia areata. Some clones in this sample may be carry-over from other donors' samples.

This clonotype was picked up a small number of times. The chain is built from TRBV5-6 and TRBJ1-2; no clear D gene. This CDR3 has 12 residues. Germline CDR1 reads SGHDT; CDR2 reads YYEEEE. Trimming removed 4 bases at V and 2 bases at J, with 6 bases between. CDR3 sequence reads: CASSRGNYGYTF. The CDR3 nucleotides are TGTGCCAGCAGCCGGGGAAACTATGGCTACACCTTC.

This clonotype was detected a few times. This sequence joins TRBV4-3 and TRBJ1-2; TRBD1 matches 8 bases. The CDR3 extends over 15 amino acids. Unmatched junction bases numbered 12, after V lost 5 bases and J lost 7 bases. CDR1 and CDR2 from the germline V gene are LGHNA and YSLEER. CDR3 residues: CASSILTGAESGYTF. The CDR3 DNA reads as TGCGCCAGCAGCATACTGACAGGGGCCGAATCTGGCTACACCTTC.

This clonotype was seen at least ten times. This rearrangement joins TRBV29-1 to TRBJ2-5; TRBD2 might be the D (5 bases). The CDR3 has 14 amino acids. Germline assignment: CDR1 SQVTM and CDR2 ANQGSEA. V was pared by 0 bases and J by 4 bases, with 12 bases between. The CDR3 spells CSVEDSASGETQYF. In DNA, the CDR3 is TGCAGCGTTGAAGATTCGGCAAGCGGAGAGACCCAGTACTTC.

The chain employs TRBV10-3 and TRBJ2-1; 11 bases map to TRBD1. The CDR3 runs 19 residues. Germline trimming cut 6 bases from V and 8 bases from J; bases unmatched to any gene: 21. Germline-derived CDR1 and CDR2 are ENHRY and SYGVKD. The CDR3 here is CAIRERGQGAIGGPYEQFF. The CDR3 DNA sequence: TGTGCCATCAGGGAAAGAGGACAGGGGGCTATAGGTGGGCCCTATGAGCAGTTCTTC.

The chain carries TRBV21-1 and TRBJ2-7; the D call TRBD1 from the table was never checked on the DNA. TRBV21-1 is a documented pseudogene. The CDR3 runs 14 residues. The CDR3, as DNA: TGTGCCAGCAGCGGGACAGGGGAGTGGTTCGAGCAGTACTTC. Translating it yields CASSGTGEWFEQYF.

Many counts were recorded for this clonotype. The chain combines TRBV14 with TRBJ1-2; maybe TRBD1 (5 bases). The CDR3 is 14 residues long. V was pared by 4 bases and J by 4 bases, with 13 bases between. Germline-derived CDR1 and CDR2 are SGHDN and FVKESK. DNA for the CDR3: TGTGCCAGCAGCCTTACCCGGGACTCCTATGGCTACACCTTC. As protein: CASSLTRDSYGYTF.

The CDR3 protein is CASSPGAASGRNEQFF. In DNA, the CDR3 is TGTGCCAGCAGCCCCGGGGCGGCTAGCGGGAGAAATGAGCAGTTCTTC. This chain uses TRBV7-2 with TRBJ2-1, with 10 bases identical to TRBD2. CDR1 is SGHTA, CDR2 FQGNSA, per germline. V lost 5 bases, J lost 7 bases, and 11 bases stayed unmatched. This CDR3 has 16 residues.

The chain couples TRBV28 to TRBJ1-2; 9 nucleotides match TRBD1. The CDR3 covers 13 residues. V dropped 6 bases and J dropped 8; count of bases not matched to a gene: 7. CDR1 is MDHEN and CDR2 is SYDVKM in the germline V gene. CDR3 amino acids: CASRPQGTGGYTF. For the CDR3, the DNA is TGTGCCAGCAGACCCCAAGGGACAGGGGGCTACACCTTC.

This clonotype has only a few counts. This chain links TRBV9 with TRBJ2-1; D not certain. This CDR3 is 14 amino acids long. Trimming took 0 bases from V and 7 from J, leaving 11 bases between them. Per the germline V gene, CDR1 is SGDLS and CDR2 is YYNGEE. CDR3: CASSVEVGGNEQFF. DNA for the CDR3: TGTGCCAGCAGCGTAGAGGTGGGTGGAAATGAGCAGTTCTTC.

V gene TRBV18 combines with J gene TRBJ2-1; 7 bases agree with TRBD2. V shed 3 bases, J shed 6 bases, and the junction held 8 bases outside the gene matches. CDR1 and CDR2 (germline): KGHSH, LQKENI. This CDR3 spans 15 amino acids. The CDR3 DNA reads TGTGCCAGCTCACCTCGGGAGGTGGGACTCAATGAGCAGTTCTTC. Translating it yields CASSPREVGLNEQFF.

This clonotype showed up many times. This sequence joins TRBV20-1 and TRBJ2-7, with 7 bases that match TRBD2. Trimming at V came to 6 bases and at J to 2 bases, leaving 13 bases not matched to a gene. The CDR3 length is 15 residues. Germline lookup yields CDR1 DFQATT and CDR2 SNEGSKA (reference sequence). As DNA, the CDR3 is TGCAGTGCGCATAATAGCGGGCGTGCCACCTACGAGCAGTACTTC. Translated: CSAHNSGRATYEQYF.

The chain couples TRBV11-3 to TRBJ2-1; 7 positions agree with TRBD1. Germline CDR1 SGHNT, CDR2 YENEEA. The CDR3 is made up of 15 amino acids. The V gene end was trimmed by 1 base and the J gene end by 3 bases; junction bases not matched to a gene: 3. DNA of the CDR3: TGTGCCAGCAGCTTAGTGGGGACAGACTACAATGAGCAGTTCTTC. It codes for CASSLVGTDYNEQFF.

The V gene is TRBV18, the J gene TRBJ1-6; D is undetermined. CDR1 and CDR2 from the germline V gene are KGHSH and LQKENI. The V end was cut by 2 bases, the J end by 7 bases, with 15 bases between. This CDR3 is 16 amino acids long. The CDR3 bases are TGTGCCAGCTCACCAATCGCCAGGAGCATCAATTCACCCCTCCACTTT. It codes for CASSPIARSINSPLHF.

This clonotype was counted ten times or more. The chain's CDR3 is CASSYGVGNTEAFF. CDR3 in DNA: TGTGCCAGCAGTTACGGTGTTGGGAACACTGAAGCTTTCTTT. This rearrangement joins TRBV6-2 or TRBV6-3 to TRBJ1-1; D gene unclear. V was shortened by 2 bases and J by 1 base, with 8 bases between the two germline ends. The V gene's germline CDR1 is MNHEY and CDR2 SVGEGT. The CDR3 runs to 14 residues.

This clonotype was seen only a few times. The V call is TRBV6-5, the J call TRBJ2-7; D is ambiguous. The germline CDR1 and CDR2 sequences are MNHEY and SVGAGI. This CDR3 region has 13 residues. Between the trimmed V and J ends, which lost 4 bases and 0 bases, there was a span of 7 bases. CDR3 region: CASSWHYSYEQYF. CDR3 DNA sequence: TGTGCCAGCAGTTGGCACTACTCCTACGAGCAGTACTTC.

This clonotype was counted ten times or more. The gene calls are TRBV29-1 and TRBJ2-7, with TRBD1 as a possible D gene (6 bases). Germline V gene sequence: CDR1 SQVTM, CDR2 ANQGSEA. This CDR3 comprises 13 residues. Between the trimmed V and J ends, which lost 6 bases and 7 bases, there was a span of 19 bases. This CDR3 reads CSVRTEGPPEQYF. The CDR3, as DNA: TGCAGCGTGAGGACAGAGGGCCCTCCGGAGCAGTACTTC.